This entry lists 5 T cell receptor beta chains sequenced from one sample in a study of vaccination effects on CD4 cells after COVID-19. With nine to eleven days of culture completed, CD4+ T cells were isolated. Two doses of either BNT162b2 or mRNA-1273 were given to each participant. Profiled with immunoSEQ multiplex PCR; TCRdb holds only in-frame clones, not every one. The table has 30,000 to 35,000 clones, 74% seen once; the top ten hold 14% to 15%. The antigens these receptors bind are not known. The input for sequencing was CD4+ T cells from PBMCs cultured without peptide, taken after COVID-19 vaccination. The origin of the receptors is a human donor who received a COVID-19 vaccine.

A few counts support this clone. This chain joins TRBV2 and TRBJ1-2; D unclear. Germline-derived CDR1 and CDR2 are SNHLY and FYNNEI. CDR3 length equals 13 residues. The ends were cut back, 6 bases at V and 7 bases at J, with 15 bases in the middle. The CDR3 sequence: CASRLFSEGGYTF. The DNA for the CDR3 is TGTGCCAGCAGGCTCTTTAGTGAGGGTGGCTACACCTTC.

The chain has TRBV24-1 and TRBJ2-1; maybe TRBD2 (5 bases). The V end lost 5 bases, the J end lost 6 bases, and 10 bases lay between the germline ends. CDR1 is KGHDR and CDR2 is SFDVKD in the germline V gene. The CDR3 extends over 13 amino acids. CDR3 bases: TGTGCCACCAGTGGTCGCGGGTCCAATGAGCAGTTCTTC. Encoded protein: CATSGRGSNEQFF.

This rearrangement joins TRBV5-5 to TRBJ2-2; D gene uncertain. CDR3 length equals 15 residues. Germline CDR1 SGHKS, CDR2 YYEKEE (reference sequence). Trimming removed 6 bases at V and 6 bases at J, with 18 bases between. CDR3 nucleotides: TGTGCCAGCACCCTGGGAACGCTATTGGCCGGGGAGCTGTTTTTT. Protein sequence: CASTLGTLLAGELFF. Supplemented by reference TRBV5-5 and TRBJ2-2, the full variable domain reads DAGVTQSPTHLIKTRGQQVTLRCSPISGHKSVSWYQQVLGQGPQFIFQYYEKEERGRGNFPDRFSARQFPNYSSELNVNALLLGDSALYLCASTLGTLLAGELFFGEGSRLTVL.

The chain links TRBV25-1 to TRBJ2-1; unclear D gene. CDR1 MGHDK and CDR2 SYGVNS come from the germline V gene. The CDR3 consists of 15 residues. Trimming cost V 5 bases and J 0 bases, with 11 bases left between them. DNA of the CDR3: TGTGCCAGCAGTCCTCCTGGATTCTCCTACAATGAGCAGTTCTTC. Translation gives CASSPPGFSYNEQFF.

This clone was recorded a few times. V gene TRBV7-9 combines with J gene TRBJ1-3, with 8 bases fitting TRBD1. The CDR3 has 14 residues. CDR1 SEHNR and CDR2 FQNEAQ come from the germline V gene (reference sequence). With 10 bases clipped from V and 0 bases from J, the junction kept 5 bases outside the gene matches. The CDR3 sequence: CATRQGPSGNTIYF. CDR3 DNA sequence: TGTGCCACCCGACAGGGGCCCTCTGGAAACACCATATATTTT.